This passage covers 13 T cell receptor beta chains from one sample sequenced in a study. Treg sorting used a CD4+CD25+CD127-/low gate. TCRdb passed the 5' RACE reads through MiXCR, listing each CDR3 protein once. The sample includes 50,000 to 70,000 distinct CDR3 sequences, less than 25% of them seen just once. The sample taken for sequencing was tumor-infiltrating Tregs sorted from the breast tumor. These receptors were obtained from a female donor with breast cancer.

A remark on this clonotype: An end of the junction does not agree with germline; a read error may underlie this. The chain links TRBV29-1 to TRBJ2-1; no clear D gene. Per germline, CDR1 SQVTM and CDR2 ANQGSEA. The CDR3 length is 13 residues. CDR3 DNA sequence: TGCAGCATTGATGGCGGAAGCCACAATGAGCAGTGCTTC. Its protein is CSIDGGSHNEQCF.

This clonotype has a handful of counts. The chain joins TRBV6-2 or TRBV6-3 to TRBJ2-1; D gene uncertain. The CDR3 length is 16 residues. Trimming stripped 2 bases from V and 0 bases from J, with 11 bases between. Germline CDR1 reads MNHEY; CDR2 reads SVGEGT. In DNA, the CDR3 is TGTGCCAGCAGTTACGATCGCGTGAGCTCCTACAATGAGCAGTTCTTC. It specifies CASSYDRVSSYNEQFF.

The chain carries TRBV5-6 and TRBJ1-1; tentatively, D is TRBD1 (6 bases). Germline CDR1 is SGHDT and CDR2 is YYEEEE. With 5 bases removed from V and 0 bases from J, the gap between germline ends came to 8 bases. CDR3 size: 13 residues. CDR3 in amino acids: CASRGHLNTEAFF. The CDR3 region has the DNA TGTGCCAGCAGGGGACACCTGAACACTGAAGCTTTCTTT.

A remark on this clonotype: A single base separates this from a much larger clone, so it may be a read error. The chain carries TRBV7-8 and TRBJ1-1, with D uncertain. Per germline, CDR1 SGHVS and CDR2 FQNEAQ. The CDR3 contains 16 residues. Trimming left V 2 bases short and J 1 base short, with 14 bases between. The CDR3 spells CASSLRSIVGNTEAFF. CDR3 coding DNA: TGTGCCAGCAGCTTAAGGTCCATAGTGGGGAACACTGAAGCTTTCTTT.

The chain combines TRBV11-2 with TRBJ2-3; 9 bases agree with TRBD2. The germline V gene has CDR1 SGHAT and CDR2 FQNNGV. J lost 3 bases, V lost 5 bases, and 12 bases had no gene match. This CDR3 has 17 residues. In nucleotides, the CDR3 is TGTGCCAGCAGCCCCTACCCCATGGCGGGAGGGACAGATACGCAGTATTTT. It codes for CASSPYPMAGGTDTQYF. The whole variable domain, filled in from reference TRBV11-2 and TRBJ2-3, reads EAGVAQSPRYKIIEKRQSVAFWCNPISGHATLYWYQQILGQGPKLLIQFQNNGVVDDSQLPKDRFSAERLKGVDSTLKIQPAKLEDSAVYLCASSPYPMAGGTDTQYFGPGTRLTVL.

This clonotype was counted only a few times. The chain has TRBV20-1 and TRBJ1-1; D gene unclear. The germline V and J ends were trimmed by 3 bases and 1 base, with 15 bases remaining between them. Germline V gene data show CDR1 as DFQATT and CDR2 as SNEGSKA (reference sequence). The CDR3 sequence is 15 residues long. CDR3 DNA sequence: TGCAGTGCTAGTGAGGCAGACATTCGGAACACTGAAGCTTTCTTT. As protein: CSASEADIRNTEAFF.

This clonotype was detected many times. The chain is built from TRBV5-3 and TRBJ1-2; possible D gene TRBD1, 5 bases. TRBV5-3 counts as an open reading frame of uncertain function. Trimming shortened V by 4 bases and J by 1 base, and 11 bases separated the two germline ends. The CDR3 runs to 14 residues. The CDR3 here is CARSPDSLNYGYTF. The CDR3 nucleotides read TGTGCCAGAAGCCCCGACAGCCTTAACTATGGCTACACCTTC.

The chain joins TRBV30 to TRBJ2-7, with D tentatively TRBD1 (5 bases). CDR1 is GTSNPN and CDR2 is SVGIG in the germline V gene (reference sequence). This CDR3 is 13 amino acids long. The V end was cut by 5 bases, the J end by 1 base, with 12 bases between. CDR3 bases: TGTGCCTGGGCTAAGGACACTTCCTACGAGCAGTACTTC. This sequence encodes CAWAKDTSYEQYF.

The chain links TRBV7-9 to TRBJ2-5; D possibly corresponds to TRBD1 (6 bases). Trimming cost V 1 base and J 1 base, with 10 bases left between them. The CDR3 totals 15 residues. Germline loops: CDR1 SEHNR, CDR2 FQNEAQ (reference sequence). CDR3 coding DNA: TGTGCCAGCAGCTTAGGAATGGGGGCCCAAGAGACCCAGTACTTC. Residues: CASSLGMGAQETQYF. Full variable domain (rest looked up from reference TRBV7-9 and TRBJ2-5): DTGVSQNPRHKITKRGQNVTFRCDPISEHNRLYWYRQTLGQGPEFLTYFQNEAQLEKSRLLSDRFSAERPKGSFSTLEIQRTEQGDSAMYLCASSLGMGAQETQYFGPGTRLLVL.

This clonotype was observed at least ten times. CDR3 in DNA: TGTGCCAGCAGTTACGGGCAGGGGCTCAATGAGCAGTTCTTC. Its protein is CASSYGQGLNEQFF. The chain joins TRBV6-5 to TRBJ2-1, with D possibly matching TRBD1 (6 bases). The CDR3 is made up of 14 amino acids. V was clipped by 2 bases and J by 6 bases, with 11 bases between them. The germline gives CDR1 MNHEY, CDR2 SVGAGI.

Points on this clonotype: This CDR3 fails to terminate in the conserved phenylalanine or tryptophan, so it likely reflects a read error. This chain joins TRBV11-2 and TRBJ2-7, with D possibly TRBD1 on 7 matching bases. The CDR3 is 16 residues long. Germline V gene sequence: CDR1 SGHAT, CDR2 FQNNGV. The V and J ends lost 5 bases and 1 base respectively, with 18 bases between them. This CDR3 is CASSPLARQGSYEQYI. In DNA form, the CDR3 reads TGTGCCAGCAGCCCCCTAGCGCGACAGGGATCCTACGAGCAGTACATC.

A remark on this clonotype: At one of its ends the junction is not consistent with the germline gene, which may arise from a read error. This rearrangement joins TRBV7-8 to TRBJ2-7; the match to TRBD2 covers 11 bases. Germline-derived CDR1 and CDR2 are SGHVS and FQNEAQ. CDR3 size: 14 residues. The CDR3 DNA follows: TGTGCCAGCAGCCTAGCGGGAGGACACTACGAGCAGTACTTC. This translates into CASSLAGGHYEQYF.

This clonotype was observed a few times. This chain joins TRBV5-1 and TRBJ2-2; D gene unclear. The CDR3 loop spans 16 amino acids. Germline V gene data show CDR1 as SGHRS and CDR2 as YFSETQ. V shed 0 bases and J shed 7 bases, with 16 bases lying between them. CDR3 sequence reads: CASSLGAAGFSGELFF. The CDR3, as DNA: TGCGCCAGCAGCTTGGGCGCGGCTGGGTTTAGCGGGGAGCTGTTTTTT.